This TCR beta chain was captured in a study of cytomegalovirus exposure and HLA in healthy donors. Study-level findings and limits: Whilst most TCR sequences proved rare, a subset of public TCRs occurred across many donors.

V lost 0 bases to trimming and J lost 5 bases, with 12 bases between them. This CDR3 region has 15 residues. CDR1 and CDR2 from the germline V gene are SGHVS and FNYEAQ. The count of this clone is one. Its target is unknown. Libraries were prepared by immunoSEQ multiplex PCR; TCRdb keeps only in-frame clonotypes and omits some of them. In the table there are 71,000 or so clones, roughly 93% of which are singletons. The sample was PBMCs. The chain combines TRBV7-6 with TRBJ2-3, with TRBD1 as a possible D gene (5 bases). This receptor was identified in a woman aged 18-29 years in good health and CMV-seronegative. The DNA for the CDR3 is TGTGCCAGCAGCTTAGCAGACAGTAAATTAGATACGCAGTATTTT. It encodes CASSLADSKLDTQYF.